The source of this TCR beta chain is a study of cytomegalovirus exposure and HLA in healthy donors. About the research overall: The approximately 110 validation repertoires and the roughly 670 first-cohort repertoires shared a platform, a later analysis reported.

To note about this clone: The antigen is unknown.

General study results and limits: One later analysis, an examination of the 120 validation repertoires, found that first-cohort TCR clusters tended to co-occur in them. Per published reports, the classifier diagnosed cytomegalovirus status with high specificity and sensitivity. The study put 160 or so TCR beta chains on its list as cytomegalovirus-associated.

Profiled with immunoSEQ multiplex PCR; TCRdb holds only in-frame clones, not every one. Here the sample spans some 130,000 clones, 75% to 90% being singletons. This TCR was recovered from a woman between 18 and 29 years old in good health and CMV-seronegative. Sequencing used PBMCs.

The CDR3 protein is CASSYGLGNTDTQYF. The DNA for the CDR3 is TGCGCCAGCAGTTACGGACTAGGTAACACAGATACGCAGTATTTT. The chain joins TRBV5-1 to TRBJ2-3; 7 bases fit TRBD2. In germline, CDR1 is SGHRS, CDR2 YFSETQ. The CDR3 sequence is 15 residues long. The V and J ends lost 5 bases and 2 bases, in that order; junction bases with no gene match: 8.